This T cell receptor (beta chain) came from a study of T cell repertoires in cytomegalovirus infection. Germline V gives CDR1 LGHNA, CDR2 YSLEER. The CDR3 is made up of 15 amino acids. V dropped 3 bases and J dropped 6; count of bases not matched to a gene: 8. TCRdb processed the reads anew with MiXCR; each CDR3 protein has one entry. The top ten clones hold roughly 50% of a sample with approximately 89,000 distinct CDR3 sequences, about 24% of them seen once. This clonotype was seen a handful of times. No antigen is known for it. The gene calls are TRBV4-3 and TRBJ1-2; 9 nucleotides agree with TRBD1. This sequence was found in a human donor in good health (CMV status not recorded). Some clones in this sample may be carry-over from other donors' samples. Sequencing was performed on CD8+ T cells from cultured PBMCs, taken from culture after CMV antigen stimulation. CDR3 in amino acids: CASSHITNRGHGYTF. The DNA of the CDR3 is TGCGCCAGCAGCCATATAACAAACAGGGGGCATGGCTACACCTTC.